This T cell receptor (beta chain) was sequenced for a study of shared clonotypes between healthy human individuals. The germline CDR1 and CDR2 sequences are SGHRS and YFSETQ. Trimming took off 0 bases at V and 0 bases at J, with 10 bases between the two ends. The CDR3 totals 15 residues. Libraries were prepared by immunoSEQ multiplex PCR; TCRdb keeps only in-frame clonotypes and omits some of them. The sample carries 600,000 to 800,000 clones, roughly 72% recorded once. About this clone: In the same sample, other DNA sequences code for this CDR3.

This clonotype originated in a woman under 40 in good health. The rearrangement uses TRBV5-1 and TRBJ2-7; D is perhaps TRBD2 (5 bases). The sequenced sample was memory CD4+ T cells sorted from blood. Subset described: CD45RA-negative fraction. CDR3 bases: TGCGCCAGCAGCTTGGGCGGTAGCGCCTCCTACGAGCAGTACTTC. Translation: CASSLGGSASYEQYF.